Listed below are T cell receptor beta chains from one sample, sequenced in a study of blood T cell repertoires in COVID-19. The data were produced by immunoSEQ multiplex PCR, yet TCRdb's version contains in-frame clones alone and is incomplete. The table has 70,000 to 75,000 clones, roughly 90% seen once. The material sequenced was peripheral blood. These receptors came from a human donor in a cohort sampled during active COVID-19. Both conserved end residues are part of each CDR3. The D gene is left open where the match is weak. Some rows have no size entry. The others give once, few or many, or a class for an expanded clone.

D	size	V	J	CDR3	DNA
NA	NA	TRBV18	TRBJ2-3	CASSLATTTDTQYF	TGTGCCAGCTCATTAGCTACAACCACAGATACGCAGTATTTT
TRBD2	NA	TRBV5-6	TRBJ2-7	CASSTWTSGRAYEQYF	TGTGCCAGCAGCACCTGGACTAGCGGGAGGGCATACGAGCAGTACTTC
NA	NA	TRBV7-2	TRBJ1-1	CASSLTRETEAFF	TGTGCCAGCAGCCTCACTCGGGAAACTGAAGCTTTCTTT
TRBD2	NA	TRBV9	TRBJ2-1	CASSPRTLAGVINEQFF	TGTGCCAGCAGCCCCCGAACTCTAGCGGGAGTCATCAATGAGCAGTTCTTC
NA	once	TRBV9	TRBJ1-6	CASSAGGRSLNSPLHF	TGTGCCAGCAGCGCGGGGGGGAGGTCCCTTAATTCACCCCTCCACTTT
TRBD1	once	TRBV28	TRBJ1-2	CASSLGGTGAEGGYTF	TGTGCCAGCAGTTTAGGGGGTACAGGGGCCGAAGGGGGCTACACCTTC
NA	NA	TRBV7-9	TRBJ1-5	CASSSSFGNQPQHF	TGTGCCAGCAGCTCGAGTTTCGGCAATCAGCCCCAGCATTTT
NA	NA	TRBV27	TRBJ1-1	CASSYSTGGVGTEAFF	TGTGCCAGCAGTTACTCGACGGGGGGTGTCGGCACTGAAGCTTTCTTT
TRBD2	NA	TRBV7-3	TRBJ2-3	CASSTLGLAGGRDTQYF	TGTGCCAGCAGCACTCTGGGACTAGCGGGAGGTAGGGATACGCAGTATTTT
NA	NA	TRBV5-1	TRBJ2-3	CASSLDRPSTDTQYF	TGCGCCAGCAGCTTGGACAGGCCCTCCACAGATACGCAGTATTTT
NA	NA	TRBV4-3	TRBJ2-1	CASSQERLSSYNEQFF	TGCGCCAGCAGCCAAGAGAGGCTAAGCTCCTACAATGAGCAGTTCTTC
NA	NA	TRBV7-3	TRBJ2-1	CASSLIQGTEQFF	TGTGCCAGCAGCTTGATACAGGGTACTGAGCAGTTCTTC
TRBD1	NA	TRBV28	TRBJ2-3	CASSLLGQGAGTDTQYF	TGTGCCAGCAGTTTATTGGGACAGGGGGCGGGCACAGATACGCAGTATTTT
NA	once	TRBV30	TRBJ1-5	CAWSLRLSNQPQHF	TGTGCCTGGAGTCTCCGACTTAGCAATCAGCCCCAGCATTTT
TRBD2	NA	TRBV11-2	TRBJ2-1	CASSLRLAGGLYNEQFF	TGTGCCAGCAGCTTAAGACTAGCGGGAGGGCTATACAATGAGCAGTTCTTC
TRBD2	NA	TRBV29-1	TRBJ2-7	CSAWRENEQYF	TGCAGCGCCTGGCGGGAGAACGAGCAGTACTTC
TRBD1	NA	TRBV27	TRBJ2-1	CASTEEGQSYNEQFF	TGTGCCAGCACCGAAGAGGGACAGTCCTACAATGAGCAGTTCTTC
NA	NA	TRBV6-5	TRBJ1-5	CASSPQALRPQHF	TGTGCCAGCAGCCCCCAGGCTTTGCGGCCCCAGCATTTT
NA	NA	TRBV6-5	TRBJ1-1	CASRKRQEKGTEAFF	TGTGCCAGCAGAAAAAGACAGGAGAAGGGCACTGAAGCTTTCTTT
NA	NA	TRBV7-9	TRBJ2-7	CASRPDTVYEQYF	TGTGCCAGCAGACCGGACACAGTCTACGAGCAGTACTTC
TRBD2	NA	TRBV19	TRBJ2-2	CASIGGSHTGELFF	TGTGCCAGTATCGGCGGGAGCCACACCGGGGAGCTGTTTTTT
TRBD1	NA	TRBV15	TRBJ2-6	CATSTPQGAPGANVLTF	TGTGCCACCAGCACTCCACAGGGGGCGCCTGGGGCCAACGTCCTGACTTTC
TRBD1	NA	TRBV27	TRBJ2-7	CASSSVGTGGHEQYF	TGTGCCAGCAGCTCAGTAGGGACAGGGGGGCACGAGCAGTACTTC
TRBD2	NA	TRBV3-1/TRBV3-2	TRBJ2-5	CASSRGTSGSLGETQYF	TGTGCCAGCAGCCGAGGGACTAGCGGGAGTCTGGGGGAGACCCAGTACTTC
NA	once	TRBV6-1	TRBJ2-7	CASSELGLSYEQYF	TGTGCCAGCAGTGAATTGGGGCTATCCTACGAGCAGTACTTC
TRBD2	NA	TRBV13	TRBJ2-7	CASSLSGSVHEQYF	TGTGCCAGCAGCTTAAGCGGGAGTGTCCACGAGCAGTACTTC
TRBD2	NA	TRBV7-9	TRBJ2-1	CASSLGPSGAYNEQFF	TGTGCCAGCAGCTTAGGCCCTAGCGGAGCCTACAATGAGCAGTTCTTC
TRBD2	NA	TRBV9	TRBJ2-3	CASSVSGRALTDTQYF	TGTGCCAGCAGCGTTTCAGGGAGGGCCCTCACAGATACGCAGTATTTT
TRBD2	once	TRBV4-1	TRBJ2-3	CASSPVTSGTDTQYF	TGCGCCAGCAGCCCCGTGACTAGCGGCACAGATACGCAGTATTTT
NA	NA	TRBV4-1	TRBJ2-7	CASSQASTGSYEQYF	TGCGCCAGCAGCCAGGCATCGACGGGTAGCTACGAGCAGTACTTC
NA	NA	TRBV5-1	TRBJ2-5	CASSLPSDSRETQYF	TGCGCCAGCAGCTTGCCTTCGGACTCGCGGGAGACCCAGTACTTC
TRBD1	NA	TRBV5-4	TRBJ2-4	CASSSQGDENIQYF	TGTGCCAGCAGCTCCCAGGGGGACGAAAACATTCAGTACTTC
NA	NA	TRBV18	TRBJ2-1	CASSPPQLAKSYNEQFF	TGTGCCAGCTCACCACCCCAGCTAGCGAAATCCTACAATGAGCAGTTCTTC
NA	NA	TRBV11-1	TRBJ2-1	CASSLIPTLNNEQFF	TGTGCCAGCAGCTTAATCCCGACATTGAACAATGAGCAGTTCTTC
NA	NA	TRBV9	TRBJ2-3	CASSVGKEGTQYF	TGTGCCAGCAGCGTAGGCAAGGAGGGTACGCAGTATTTT
NA	NA	TRBV10-3	TRBJ2-5	CATRSGPGSGTQYF	TGTGCCACCAGGAGCGGACCGGGGAGCGGGACCCAGTACTTC
TRBD1	NA	TRBV7-3	TRBJ2-7	CASSSGTGSREQYF	TGTGCCAGCAGCTCCGGGACAGGTAGTAGGGAGCAGTACTTC
TRBD1	NA	TRBV19	TRBJ1-5	CASSVALDRSRDNQPQHF	TGTGCCAGTAGTGTCGCCCTGGACAGGTCCCGGGACAATCAGCCCCAGCATTTT
NA	few	TRBV21-1	TRBJ1-4	CASPLWAGGEKLFF	TGTGCCAGTCCCCTCTGGGCGGGTGGTGAAAAACTGTTTTTT
TRBD2	once	TRBV6-4	TRBJ2-3	CASSPGTSGSDTQYF	TGTGCCAGCAGTCCCGGGACTAGCGGATCAGATACGCAGTATTTT
NA	NA	TRBV6-5	TRBJ1-1	CASTRTANTEAFF	TGTGCCAGCACCAGGACAGCGAACACTGAAGCTTTCTTT
TRBD1	NA	TRBV28	TRBJ1-2	CASRSIVGTGLNYGYTF	TGTGCCAGCAGATCTATCGTCGGGACAGGCCTTAACTATGGCTACACCTTC
NA	NA	TRBV7-8	TRBJ2-6	CASSLARQGSGANVLTF	TGTGCCAGCAGCTTAGCGCGTCAGGGCTCTGGGGCCAACGTCCTGACTTTC
NA	NA	TRBV5-1	TRBJ1-1	CASSLRVGNTEAFF	TGCGCCAGCAGCTTGCGGGTTGGGAACACTGAAGCTTTCTTT
TRBD1	once	TRBV18	TRBJ2-2	CASSPYSQGADTGELFF	TGTGCCAGCTCACCATACTCGCAGGGGGCCGACACCGGGGAGCTGTTTTTT
NA	NA	TRBV6-2/TRBV6-3	TRBJ1-5	CASTPGGGYQPQHF	TGTGCCAGCACCCCTGGTGGGGGGTATCAGCCCCAGCATTTT
NA	NA	TRBV2	TRBJ2-3	CASSGVAADTQYF	TGTGCCAGCAGTGGGGTGGCGGCAGATACGCAGTATTTT
TRBD2	NA	TRBV9	TRBJ2-3	CASGSQAGASDTQYF	TGTGCCAGCGGGTCCCAAGCGGGAGCTTCAGATACGCAGTATTTT
TRBD1	NA	TRBV28	TRBJ1-3	CASRGRDRVFSGNTIYF	TGTGCCAGCAGGGGCCGGGACAGGGTTTTCTCTGGAAACACCATATATTTT
NA	once	TRBV10-3	TRBJ2-1	CAISEGAPSYNEQFF	TGTGCCATCAGTGAGGGGGCGCCCAGTTACAATGAGCAGTTCTTC
TRBD1	NA	TRBV6-5	TRBJ2-7	CASSRQGNEQYF	TGTGCCAGCAGTAGACAGGGGAACGAGCAGTACTTC
NA	NA	TRBV11-3	TRBJ2-5	CASSAHRGEETQYF	TGTGCCAGCAGCGCCCACCGGGGAGAAGAGACCCAGTACTTC